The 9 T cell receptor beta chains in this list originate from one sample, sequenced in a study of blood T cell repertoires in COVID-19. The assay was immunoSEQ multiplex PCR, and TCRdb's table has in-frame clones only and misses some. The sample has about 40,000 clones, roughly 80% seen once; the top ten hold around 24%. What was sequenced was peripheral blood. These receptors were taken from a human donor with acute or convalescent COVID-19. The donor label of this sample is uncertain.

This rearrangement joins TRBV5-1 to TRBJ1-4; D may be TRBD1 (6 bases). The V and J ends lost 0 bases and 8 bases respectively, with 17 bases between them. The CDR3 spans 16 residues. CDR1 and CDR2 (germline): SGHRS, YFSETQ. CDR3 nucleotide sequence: TGCGCCAGCAGCTTGGCCGAGGGGGGGAGGCAGGAAAAACTGTTTTTT. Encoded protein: CASSLAEGGRQEKLFF.

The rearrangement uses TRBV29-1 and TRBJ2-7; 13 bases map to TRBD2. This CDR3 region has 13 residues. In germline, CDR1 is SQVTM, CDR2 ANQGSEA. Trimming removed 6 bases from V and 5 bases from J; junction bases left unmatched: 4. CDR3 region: CSVATSGRHEQYF. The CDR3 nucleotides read TGCAGCGTCGCGACTAGCGGGAGGCACGAGCAGTACTTC.

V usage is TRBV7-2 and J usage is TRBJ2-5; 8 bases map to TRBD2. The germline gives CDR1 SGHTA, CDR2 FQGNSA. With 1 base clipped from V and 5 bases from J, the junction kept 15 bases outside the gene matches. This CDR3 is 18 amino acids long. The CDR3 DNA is TGTGCCAGCAGCTTAGATAGCCGGTCGGGGGGGCAAGTGGAGACCCAGTACTTC. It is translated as CASSLDSRSGGQVETQYF.

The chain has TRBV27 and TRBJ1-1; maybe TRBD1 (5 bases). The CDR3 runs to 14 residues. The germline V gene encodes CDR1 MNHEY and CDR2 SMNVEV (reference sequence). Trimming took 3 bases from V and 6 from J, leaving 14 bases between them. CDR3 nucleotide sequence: TGTGCCAGCAGTTTTTTAACAGGAACTCCTGAAGCTTTCTTT. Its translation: CASSFLTGTPEAFF.

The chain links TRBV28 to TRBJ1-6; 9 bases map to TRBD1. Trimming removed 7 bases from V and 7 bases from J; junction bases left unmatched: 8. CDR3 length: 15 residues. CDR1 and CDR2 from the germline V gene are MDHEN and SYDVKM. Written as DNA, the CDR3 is TGTGCCAGCACTATCCCCGGGACAGGGAATTCACCCCTCCACTTT. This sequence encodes CASTIPGTGNSPLHF.

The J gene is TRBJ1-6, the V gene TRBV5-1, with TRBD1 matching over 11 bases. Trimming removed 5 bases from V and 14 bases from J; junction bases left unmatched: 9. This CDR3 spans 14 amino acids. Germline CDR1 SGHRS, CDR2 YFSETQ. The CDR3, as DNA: TGCGCCAGCAGGTCAACCGGGACAGGGGGTACCCTCCACTTT. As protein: CASRSTGTGGTLHF.

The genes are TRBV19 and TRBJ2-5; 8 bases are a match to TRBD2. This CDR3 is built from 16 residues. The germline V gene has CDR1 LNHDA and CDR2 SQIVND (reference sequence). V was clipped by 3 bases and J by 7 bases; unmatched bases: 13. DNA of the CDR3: TGTGCCAGTAGTATCCAGCGGGGGAGTCGGCTAGGGACCCAGTACTTC. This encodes CASSIQRGSRLGTQYF.

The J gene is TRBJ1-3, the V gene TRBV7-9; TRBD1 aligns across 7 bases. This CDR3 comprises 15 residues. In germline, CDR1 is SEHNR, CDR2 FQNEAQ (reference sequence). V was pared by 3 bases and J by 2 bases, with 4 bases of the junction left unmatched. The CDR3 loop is CASSFPGQPGNTIYF. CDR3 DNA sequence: TGTGCCAGCAGCTTTCCGGGACAGCCTGGAAACACCATATATTTT.

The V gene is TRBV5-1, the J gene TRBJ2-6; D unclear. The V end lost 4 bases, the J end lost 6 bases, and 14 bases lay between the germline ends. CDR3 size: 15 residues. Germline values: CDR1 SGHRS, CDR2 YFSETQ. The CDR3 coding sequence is TGCGCCAGCAGCCCGGCACGCGGATCGGCCAACGTCCTGACTTTC. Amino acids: CASSPARGSANVLTF.